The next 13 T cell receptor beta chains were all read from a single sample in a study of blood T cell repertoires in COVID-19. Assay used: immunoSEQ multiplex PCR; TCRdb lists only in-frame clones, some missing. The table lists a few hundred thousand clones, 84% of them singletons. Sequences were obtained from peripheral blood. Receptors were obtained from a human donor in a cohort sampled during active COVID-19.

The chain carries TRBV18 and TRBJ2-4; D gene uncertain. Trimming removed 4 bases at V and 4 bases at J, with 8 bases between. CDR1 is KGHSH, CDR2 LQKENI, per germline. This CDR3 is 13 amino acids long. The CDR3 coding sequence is TGTGCCAGCTCACTTTTCAAAAAAAACATTCAGTACTTC. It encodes CASSLFKKNIQYF.

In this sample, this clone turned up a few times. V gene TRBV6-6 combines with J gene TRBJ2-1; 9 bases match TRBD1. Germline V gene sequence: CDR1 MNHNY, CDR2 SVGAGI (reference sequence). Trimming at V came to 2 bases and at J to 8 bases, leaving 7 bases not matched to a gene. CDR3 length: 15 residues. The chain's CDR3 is CASSYRGQGRHEQFF. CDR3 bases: TGTGCCAGCAGTTACCGAGGACAGGGGAGACATGAGCAGTTCTTC.

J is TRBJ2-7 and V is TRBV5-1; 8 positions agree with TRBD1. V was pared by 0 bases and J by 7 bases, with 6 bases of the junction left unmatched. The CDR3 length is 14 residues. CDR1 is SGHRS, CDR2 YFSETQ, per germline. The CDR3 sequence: CASSLVDRVSEQYF. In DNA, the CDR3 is TGCGCCAGCAGCTTGGTGGACAGGGTGAGTGAGCAGTACTTC.

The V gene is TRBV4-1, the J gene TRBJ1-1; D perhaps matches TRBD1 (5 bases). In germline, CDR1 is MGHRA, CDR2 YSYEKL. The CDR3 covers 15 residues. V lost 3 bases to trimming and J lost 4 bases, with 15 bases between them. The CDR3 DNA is TGCGCCAGCAGCCACCCGGTCGGGGGGACCACTGAAGCTTTCTTT. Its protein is CASSHPVGGTTEAFF.

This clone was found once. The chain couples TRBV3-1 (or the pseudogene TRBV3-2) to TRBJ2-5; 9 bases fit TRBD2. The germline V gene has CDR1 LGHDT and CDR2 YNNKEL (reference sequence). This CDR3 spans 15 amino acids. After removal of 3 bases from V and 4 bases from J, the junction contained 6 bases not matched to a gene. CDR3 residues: CASSQGLAGIETQYF. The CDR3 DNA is TGTGCCAGCAGCCAGGGTCTAGCGGGAATAGAGACCCAGTACTTC.

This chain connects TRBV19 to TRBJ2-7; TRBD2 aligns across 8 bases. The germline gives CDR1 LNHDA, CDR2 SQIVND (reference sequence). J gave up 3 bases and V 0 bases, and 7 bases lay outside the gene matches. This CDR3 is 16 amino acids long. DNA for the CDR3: TGTGCCAGTAGTATAGAAGGAGGGGGGACTAGCTACGAGCAGTACTTC. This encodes CASSIEGGGTSYEQYF.

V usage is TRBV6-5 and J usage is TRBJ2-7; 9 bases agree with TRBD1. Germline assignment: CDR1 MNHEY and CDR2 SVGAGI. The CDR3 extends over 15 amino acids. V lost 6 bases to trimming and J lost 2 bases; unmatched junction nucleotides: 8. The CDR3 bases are TGTGCCAGCAGCCCGGACAGGGGAGTCCCCTACGAGCAGTACTTC. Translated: CASSPDRGVPYEQYF.

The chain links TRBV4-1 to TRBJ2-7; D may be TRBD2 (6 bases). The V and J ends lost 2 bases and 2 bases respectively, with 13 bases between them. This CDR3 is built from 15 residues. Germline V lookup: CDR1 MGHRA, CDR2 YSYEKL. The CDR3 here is CASSQYNTGAYEQYF. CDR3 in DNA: TGCGCCAGCAGCCAATATAACACGGGGGCCTACGAGCAGTACTTC.

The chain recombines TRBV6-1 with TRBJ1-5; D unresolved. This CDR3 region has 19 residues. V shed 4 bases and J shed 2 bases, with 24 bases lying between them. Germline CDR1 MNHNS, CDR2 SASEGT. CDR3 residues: CASSGRRPLTLYGNQPQHF. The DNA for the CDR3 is TGTGCCAGCAGTGGACGTCGGCCGCTGACTCTATACGGCAATCAGCCCCAGCATTTT.

CDR3 nucleotide sequence: TGCAGTGCCCAGGGGGATGAGCAGTACTTC. This translates into CSAQGDEQYF. The rearrangement links TRBV20-1 to TRBJ2-7, with 7 nucleotides matching TRBD1. J was trimmed by 7 bases and V by 6 bases; bases with no gene match: 3. The V gene's germline CDR1 is DFQATT and CDR2 SNEGSKA (reference sequence). The CDR3 is 10 amino acids.

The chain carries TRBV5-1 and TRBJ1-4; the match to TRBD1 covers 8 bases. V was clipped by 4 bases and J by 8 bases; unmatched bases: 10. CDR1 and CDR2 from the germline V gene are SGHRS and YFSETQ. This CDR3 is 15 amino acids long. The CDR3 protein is CASSTTGQGGEKLFF. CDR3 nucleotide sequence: TGCGCCAGCAGCACCACCGGACAGGGTGGCGAAAAACTGTTTTTT.

CDR3 protein: CASSPIVSPGNTIYF. The CDR3 nucleotides are TGTGCCAGCAGTCCCATCGTTAGCCCTGGAAACACCATATATTTT. This rearrangement joins TRBV28 to TRBJ1-3; D call uncertain. Trimming removed 5 bases from V and 2 bases from J, with 13 bases in between. CDR3 size: 15 residues. Germline loops: CDR1 MDHEN, CDR2 SYDVKM.

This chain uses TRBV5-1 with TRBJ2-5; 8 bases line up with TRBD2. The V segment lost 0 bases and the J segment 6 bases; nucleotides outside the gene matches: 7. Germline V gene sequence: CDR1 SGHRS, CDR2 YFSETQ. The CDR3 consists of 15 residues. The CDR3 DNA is TGCGCCAGCAGCTTGGTCCCAGCGGGAGAACAGACCCAGTACTTC. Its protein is CASSLVPAGEQTQYF.